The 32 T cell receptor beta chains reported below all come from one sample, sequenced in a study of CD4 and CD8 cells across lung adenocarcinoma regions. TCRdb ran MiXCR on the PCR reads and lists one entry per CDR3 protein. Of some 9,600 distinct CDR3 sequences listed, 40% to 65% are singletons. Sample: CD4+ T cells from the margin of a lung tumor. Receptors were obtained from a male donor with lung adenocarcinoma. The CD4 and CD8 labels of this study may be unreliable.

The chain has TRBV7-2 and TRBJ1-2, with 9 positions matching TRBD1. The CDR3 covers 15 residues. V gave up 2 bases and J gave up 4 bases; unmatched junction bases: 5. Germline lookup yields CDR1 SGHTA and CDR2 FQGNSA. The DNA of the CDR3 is TGTGCCAGCAGCTTAAGTAAGGGACAGGGCTATGGCTACACCTTC. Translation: CASSLSKGQGYGYTF.

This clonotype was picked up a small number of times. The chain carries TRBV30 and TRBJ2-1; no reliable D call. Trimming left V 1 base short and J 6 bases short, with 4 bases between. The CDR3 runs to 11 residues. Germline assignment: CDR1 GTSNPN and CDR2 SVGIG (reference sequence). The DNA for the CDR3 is TGTGCCTGGAGTGCCGGCAATGAGCAGTTCTTC. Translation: CAWSAGNEQFF.

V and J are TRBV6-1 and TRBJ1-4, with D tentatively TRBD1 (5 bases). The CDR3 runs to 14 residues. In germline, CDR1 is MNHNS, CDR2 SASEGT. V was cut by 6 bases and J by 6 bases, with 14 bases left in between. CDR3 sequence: CASRAGGGDEKLFF. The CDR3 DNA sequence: TGTGCCAGCAGGGCCGGGGGAGGAGATGAAAAACTGTTTTTT.

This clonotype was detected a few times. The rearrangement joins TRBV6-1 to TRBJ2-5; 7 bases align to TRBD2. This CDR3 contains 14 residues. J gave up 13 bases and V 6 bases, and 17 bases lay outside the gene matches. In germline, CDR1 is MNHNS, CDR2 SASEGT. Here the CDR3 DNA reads TGTGCCAGCAGGGTAGCCCAGGGTCTAGCGGTCTTGTACTTC. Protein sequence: CASRVAQGLAVLYF.

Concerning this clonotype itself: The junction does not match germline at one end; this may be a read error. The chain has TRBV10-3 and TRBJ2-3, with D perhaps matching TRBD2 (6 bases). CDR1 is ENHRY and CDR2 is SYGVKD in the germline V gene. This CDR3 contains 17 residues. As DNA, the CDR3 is TGTGCCCTCAGTTGCGGCGCGGGGCGGGTAGCGAAAAATACGCAGTACTTT. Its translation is CALSCGAGRVAKNTQYF.

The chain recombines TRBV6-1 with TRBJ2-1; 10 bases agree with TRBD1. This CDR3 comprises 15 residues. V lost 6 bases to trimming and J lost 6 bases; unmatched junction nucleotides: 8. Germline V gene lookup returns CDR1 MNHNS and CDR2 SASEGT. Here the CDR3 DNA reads TGTGCCAGCAGGAGGATGGGACAGGGGTTCAATGAGCAGTTCTTC. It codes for CASRRMGQGFNEQFF.

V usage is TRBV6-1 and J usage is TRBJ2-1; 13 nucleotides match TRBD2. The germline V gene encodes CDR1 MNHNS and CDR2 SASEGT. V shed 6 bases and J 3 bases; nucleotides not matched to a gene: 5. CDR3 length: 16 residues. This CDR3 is CASRRTSGRFYNEQFF. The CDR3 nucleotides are TGTGCCAGCAGGCGGACTAGCGGGAGATTCTACAATGAGCAGTTCTTC.

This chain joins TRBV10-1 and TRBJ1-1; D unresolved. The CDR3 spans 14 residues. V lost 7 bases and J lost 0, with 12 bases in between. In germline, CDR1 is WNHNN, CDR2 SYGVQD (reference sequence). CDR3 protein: CASKIQIVNTEAFF. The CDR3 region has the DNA TGCGCCAGCAAGATCCAGATAGTGAACACTGAAGCTTTCTTT.

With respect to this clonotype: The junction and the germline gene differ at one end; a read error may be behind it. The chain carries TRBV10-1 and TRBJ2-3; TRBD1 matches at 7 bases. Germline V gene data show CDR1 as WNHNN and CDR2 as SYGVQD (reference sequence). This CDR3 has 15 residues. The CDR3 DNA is TGCGCCAGGAGTGACAGGGCCCGTAGCCAAGAGACGCAGTATTTT. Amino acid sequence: CARSDRARSQETQYF.

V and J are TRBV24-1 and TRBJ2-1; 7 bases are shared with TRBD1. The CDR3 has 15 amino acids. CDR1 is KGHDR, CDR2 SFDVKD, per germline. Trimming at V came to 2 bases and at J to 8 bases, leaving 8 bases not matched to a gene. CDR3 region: CATSDWGQFSHEQFF. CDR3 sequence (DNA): TGTGCCACCAGTGATTGGGGACAGTTCAGTCATGAGCAGTTCTTC.

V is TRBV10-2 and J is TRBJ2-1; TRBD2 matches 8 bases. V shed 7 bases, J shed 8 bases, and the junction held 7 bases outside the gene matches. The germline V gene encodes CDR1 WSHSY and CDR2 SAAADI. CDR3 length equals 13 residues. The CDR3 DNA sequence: TGCGCCAGCAATTTAGCGGGGAGCGATGAGCAGTTCTTC. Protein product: CASNLAGSDEQFF.

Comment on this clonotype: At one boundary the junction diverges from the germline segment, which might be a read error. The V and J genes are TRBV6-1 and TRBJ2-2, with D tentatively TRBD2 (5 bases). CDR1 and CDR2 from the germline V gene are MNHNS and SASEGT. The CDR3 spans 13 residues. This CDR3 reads CARRAASTGEQFF. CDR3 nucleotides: TGTGCCCGCCGGGCTGCGAGCACCGGGGAGCAGTTTTTT.

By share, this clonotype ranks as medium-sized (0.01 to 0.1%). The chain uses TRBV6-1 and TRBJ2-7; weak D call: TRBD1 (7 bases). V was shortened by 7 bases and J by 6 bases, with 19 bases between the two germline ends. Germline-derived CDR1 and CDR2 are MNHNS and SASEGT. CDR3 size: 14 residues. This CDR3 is CASKYDRDLSEQYF. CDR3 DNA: TGTGCCAGCAAATATGACAGGGACTTAAGCGAGCAGTACTTC.

This chain's CDR3 is CASSYRDGGPSTDTQYF. The CDR3 DNA reads TGTGCCAGCAGTTATCGAGACGGGGGACCTAGCACAGATACGCAGTATTTT. V and J are TRBV6-5 and TRBJ2-3; TRBD2 might be the D (6 bases). The germline gives CDR1 MNHEY, CDR2 SVGAGI. V was pared by 3 bases and J by 0 bases, with 16 bases between. CDR3 length: 17 residues.

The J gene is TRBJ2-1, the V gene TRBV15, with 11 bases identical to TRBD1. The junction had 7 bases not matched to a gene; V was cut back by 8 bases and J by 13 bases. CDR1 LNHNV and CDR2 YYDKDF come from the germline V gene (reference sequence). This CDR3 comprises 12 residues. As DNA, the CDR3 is TGTGCCACCGGAAGGGACAGGGGGTCACAGTTCTTC. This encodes CATGRDRGSQFF.

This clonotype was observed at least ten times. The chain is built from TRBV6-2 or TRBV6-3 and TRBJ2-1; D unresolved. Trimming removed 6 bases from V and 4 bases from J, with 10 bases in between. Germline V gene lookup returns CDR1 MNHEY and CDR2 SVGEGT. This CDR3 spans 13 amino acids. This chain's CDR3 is CASSYSLYNEQFF. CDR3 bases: TGTGCCAGCAGCTATTCCCTGTACAATGAGCAGTTCTTC.

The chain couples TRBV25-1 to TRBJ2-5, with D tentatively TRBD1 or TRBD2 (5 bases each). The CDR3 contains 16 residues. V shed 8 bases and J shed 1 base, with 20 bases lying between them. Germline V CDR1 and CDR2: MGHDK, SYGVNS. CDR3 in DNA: TGTGCCAGCCAGCCGGGATGGAGTAGGGGCCAAGAGACCCAGTACTTC. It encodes CASQPGWSRGQETQYF.

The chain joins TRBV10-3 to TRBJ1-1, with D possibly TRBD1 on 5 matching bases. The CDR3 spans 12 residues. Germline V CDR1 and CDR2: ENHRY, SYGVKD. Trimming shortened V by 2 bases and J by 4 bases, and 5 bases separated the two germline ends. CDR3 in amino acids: CAISETGTEAFF. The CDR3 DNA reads TGTGCCATCAGTGAGACAGGCACTGAAGCTTTCTTT.

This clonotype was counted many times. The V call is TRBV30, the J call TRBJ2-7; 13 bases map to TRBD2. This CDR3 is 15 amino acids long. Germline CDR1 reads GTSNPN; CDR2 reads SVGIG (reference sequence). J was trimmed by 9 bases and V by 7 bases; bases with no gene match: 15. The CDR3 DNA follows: TGTGCCTTCGAAGGGACTAGCGGGAAAGGTTCGTGGCAGTACTTC. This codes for CAFEGTSGKGSWQYF.

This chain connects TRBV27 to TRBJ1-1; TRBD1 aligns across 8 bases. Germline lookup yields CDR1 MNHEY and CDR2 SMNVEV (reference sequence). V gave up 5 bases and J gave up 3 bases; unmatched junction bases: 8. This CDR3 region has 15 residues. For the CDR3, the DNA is TGTGCCAGCAGTACCTGGACAGGGATGGACACTGAAGCTTTCTTT. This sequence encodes CASSTWTGMDTEAFF.

This CDR3 reads CSARVGAGGYTF. CDR3 coding DNA: TGCAGTGCTAGAGTAGGGGCGGGTGGCTACACCTTC. The V call is TRBV20-1, the J call TRBJ1-2, with D tentatively TRBD1 (5 bases). The length of the CDR3 is 12 residues. With 1 base removed from V and 7 bases from J, the gap between germline ends came to 10 bases. Germline V gene sequence: CDR1 DFQATT, CDR2 SNEGSKA (reference sequence).

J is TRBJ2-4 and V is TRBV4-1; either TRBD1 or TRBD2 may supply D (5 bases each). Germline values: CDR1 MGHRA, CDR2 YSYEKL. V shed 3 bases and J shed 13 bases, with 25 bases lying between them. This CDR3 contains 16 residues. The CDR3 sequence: CASSQLGQGAKDTQYF. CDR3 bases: TGCGCCAGCAGCCAGTTGGGGCAGGGAGCCAAAGACACGCAGTACTTC.

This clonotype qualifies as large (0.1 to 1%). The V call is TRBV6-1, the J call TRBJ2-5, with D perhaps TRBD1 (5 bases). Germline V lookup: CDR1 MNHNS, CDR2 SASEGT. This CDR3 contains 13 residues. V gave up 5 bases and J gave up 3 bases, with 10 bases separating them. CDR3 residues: CASSPQVEETQYF. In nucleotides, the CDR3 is TGTGCCAGCAGTCCACAGGTGGAAGAGACCCAGTACTTC.

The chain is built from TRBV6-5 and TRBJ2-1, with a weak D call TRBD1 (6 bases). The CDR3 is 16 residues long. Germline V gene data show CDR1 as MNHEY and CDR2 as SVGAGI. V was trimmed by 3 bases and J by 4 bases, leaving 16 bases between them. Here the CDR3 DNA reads TGTGCCAGCAGTTATAGTGCTTACAGGGTGTACAATGAGCAGTTCTTC. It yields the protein CASSYSAYRVYNEQFF.

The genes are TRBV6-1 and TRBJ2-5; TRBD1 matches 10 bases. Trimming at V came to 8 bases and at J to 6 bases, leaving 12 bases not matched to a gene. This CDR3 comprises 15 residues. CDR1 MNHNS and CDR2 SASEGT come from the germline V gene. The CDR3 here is CASALSSTGGKTQYF. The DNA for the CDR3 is TGTGCCAGCGCCCTCTCGTCGACAGGGGGCAAGACCCAGTACTTC.

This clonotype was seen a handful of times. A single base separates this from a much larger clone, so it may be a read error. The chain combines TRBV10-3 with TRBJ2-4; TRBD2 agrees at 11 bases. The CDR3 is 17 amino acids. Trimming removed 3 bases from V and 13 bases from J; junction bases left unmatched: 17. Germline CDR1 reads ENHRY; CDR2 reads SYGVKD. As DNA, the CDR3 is TGTGCCATCAGTGACCTAGGACTAGCGGGCCCTAGGGGTGAGCAGTACTTC. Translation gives CAISDLGLAGPRGEQYF.

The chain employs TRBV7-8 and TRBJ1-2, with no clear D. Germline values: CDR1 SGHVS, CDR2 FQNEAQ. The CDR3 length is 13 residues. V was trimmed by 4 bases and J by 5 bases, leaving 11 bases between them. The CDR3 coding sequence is TGTGCCAGCAGCTCGGGTTCAAGATATGGCTACACCTTC. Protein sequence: CASSSGSRYGYTF.

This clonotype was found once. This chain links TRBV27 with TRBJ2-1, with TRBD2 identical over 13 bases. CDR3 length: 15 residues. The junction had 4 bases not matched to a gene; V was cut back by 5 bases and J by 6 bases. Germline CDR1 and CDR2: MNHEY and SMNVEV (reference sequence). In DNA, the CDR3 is TGTGCCAGCAGTCAACTAGCGGGAGGGGTCAATGAGCAGTTCTTC. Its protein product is CASSQLAGGVNEQFF.

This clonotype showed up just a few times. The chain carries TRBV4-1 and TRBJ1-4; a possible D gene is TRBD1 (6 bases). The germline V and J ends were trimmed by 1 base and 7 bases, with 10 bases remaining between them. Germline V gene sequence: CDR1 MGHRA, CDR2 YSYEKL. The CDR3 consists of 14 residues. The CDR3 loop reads CASSQGQAPEKLFF. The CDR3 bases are TGCGCCAGCAGCCAAGGACAGGCCCCTGAAAAACTGTTTTTT.

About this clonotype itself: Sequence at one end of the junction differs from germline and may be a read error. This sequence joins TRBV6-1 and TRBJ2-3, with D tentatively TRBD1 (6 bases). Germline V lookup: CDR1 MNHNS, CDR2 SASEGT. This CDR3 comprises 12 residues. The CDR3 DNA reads TGTGCCAGCAGTGGGACAGCGGATACGCGGTATTTT. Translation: CASSGTADTRYF.

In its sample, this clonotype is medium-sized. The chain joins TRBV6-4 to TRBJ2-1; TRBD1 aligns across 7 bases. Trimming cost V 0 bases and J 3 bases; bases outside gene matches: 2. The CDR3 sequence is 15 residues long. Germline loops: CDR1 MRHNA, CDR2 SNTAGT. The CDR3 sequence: CASSDSAGGYNEQFF. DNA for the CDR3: TGTGCCAGCAGTGACTCGGCAGGGGGCTACAATGAGCAGTTCTTC.

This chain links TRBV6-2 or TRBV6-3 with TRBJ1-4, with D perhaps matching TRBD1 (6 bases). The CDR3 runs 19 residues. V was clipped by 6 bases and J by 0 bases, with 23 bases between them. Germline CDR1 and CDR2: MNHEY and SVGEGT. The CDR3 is CASSPHLLGQLATNEKLFF. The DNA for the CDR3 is TGTGCCAGCAGCCCTCACCTCCTTGGACAGCTTGCAACTAATGAAAAACTGTTTTTT.